The 11 T cell receptor beta chains given below trace back to one sample, sequenced in a study of T cell repertoires in cytomegalovirus infection. TCRdb reanalysed the reads using MiXCR and keeps one entry per CDR3 protein. The data hold hundreds of thousands of distinct CDR3 sequences, with around a third observed a single time. Their specific antigens are unknown. Sequences were derived from cultured CD8+ T cells from PBMCs, sampled from culture after CMV antigen stimulation. The receptors here all came from a human donor in good health (CMV status not recorded). Some clones in this sample may be carry-over from other donors' samples.

This clonotype has more than one count but fewer than ten. The chain combines TRBV12-5 with TRBJ2-1; 9 positions agree with TRBD2. The CDR3 contains 16 residues. J gave up 2 bases and V 5 bases, and 7 bases lay outside the gene matches. Looked up from germline, CDR1 is LGHNT and CDR2 is FRNRAP. The CDR3 spells CASGTSSGGPYNEQFF. The CDR3, as DNA: TGTGCTAGTGGTACTTCGAGCGGGGGGCCCTACAATGAGCAGTTCTTC.

In the case of this clonotype: One base away lies a much larger clone, so this may be a sequencing read error. The chain is built from TRBV16 and TRBJ1-5; 11 bases are shared with TRBD1. Germline V lookup: CDR1 KGHSY, CDR2 FQNENV. V shed 1 base, J shed 7 bases, and the junction held 0 bases outside the gene matches. CDR3 size: 14 residues. This chain's CDR3 is CASSQWTGGQPQHF. In nucleotides, the CDR3 is TGTGCCAGCAGCCAATGGACAGGGGGCCAGCCCCAGCATTTT.

In this sample, this clonotype turned up a few times. The chain recombines TRBV3-1 with TRBJ1-2; no firm D call. The germline CDR1 and CDR2 sequences are LGHDT and YNNKEL (reference sequence). This CDR3 is 15 amino acids long. Trimming left V 4 bases short and J 3 bases short, with 15 bases between. The CDR3 DNA reads TGTGCCAGCAGCCCCTCAAACGGCGGCTACTATGGCTACACCTTC. Translating it yields CASSPSNGGYYGYTF.

As to this clonotype: One junction end disagrees with the germline gene, perhaps due to a read error. This chain uses TRBV12-3 or TRBV12-4 with TRBJ1-4; the match to TRBD1 covers 10 bases. This CDR3 is 15 amino acids long. CDR3 protein: CTSSPPGQGREKLFF. In nucleotides, the CDR3 is TGTACCAGCAGTCCCCCGGGACAGGGGAGAGAAAAACTGTTTTTT.

V is TRBV6-2 or TRBV6-3 and J is TRBJ2-2; 10 positions match TRBD2. The CDR3 runs 17 residues. V shed 4 bases and J 4 bases; nucleotides not matched to a gene: 9. Germline V gives CDR1 MNHEY, CDR2 SVGEGT. Here the CDR3 reads CASSSLLAGVATGELFF. As DNA, the CDR3 is TGTGCCAGCAGTTCCCTTCTAGCGGGGGTTGCCACCGGGGAGCTGTTTTTT.

This chain connects TRBV29-1 to TRBJ1-1; D is undetermined. CDR1 SQVTM and CDR2 ANQGSEA come from the germline V gene. CDR3 length: 15 amino acids. The V and J ends lost 1 base and 1 base respectively, with 13 bases between them. The DNA for the CDR3 is TGCAGCGTTGAAGCCGCCGGGCAGCGGAACACTGAAGCTTTCTTT. Translating gives CSVEAAGQRNTEAFF.

This sequence joins TRBV28 and TRBJ1-6; D is unresolved. V lost 1 base and J 6 bases, leaving 7 bases between the germline ends. From germline, CDR1 is MDHEN and CDR2 SYDVKM. This CDR3 has 14 residues. CDR3 residues: CASSLLGFNSPLHF. The CDR3 DNA is TGTGCCAGCAGTTTATTGGGGTTTAATTCACCCCTCCACTTT. The variable domain in full, completed from reference TRBV28 and TRBJ1-6, reads DVKVTQSSRYLVKRTGEKVFLECVQDMDHENMFWYRQDPGLGLRLIYFSYDVKMKEKGDIPEGYSVSREKKERFSLILESASTNQTSMYLCASSLLGFNSPLHFGNGTRLTVT.

This clonotype has a count of ten or more. The V and J genes are TRBV7-9 and TRBJ2-1; the D is unclear. CDR3 length: 15 amino acids. The germline V and J ends were trimmed by 4 bases and 0 bases, with 10 bases remaining between them. CDR1 and CDR2 from the germline V gene are SEHNR and FQNEAQ (reference sequence). The CDR3 protein is CASSSGSLSYNEQFF. The CDR3 DNA sequence: TGTGCCAGCAGCTCCGGGTCCCTCTCCTACAATGAGCAGTTCTTC.

This sequence joins TRBV10-2 and TRBJ1-2; D is unclear. V was cut by 0 bases and J by 6 bases, with 23 bases left in between. Germline V gene sequence: CDR1 WSHSY, CDR2 SAAADI. This CDR3 comprises 18 residues. CDR3 sequence: CASSESAADQWPRNGYTF. CDR3 in DNA: TGCGCCAGCAGTGAGTCGGCGGCTGACCAATGGCCACGGAATGGCTACACCTTC.

A word on this clonotype: One end of the junction varies from germline; a read error may be responsible. The chain joins TRBV4-1 to TRBJ2-5, with 10 bases identical to TRBD2. Germline-derived CDR1 and CDR2 are MGHRA and YSYEKL. This CDR3 is 17 amino acids long. The CDR3 reads CASSHPESGGARETQYF. The CDR3 DNA reads as TGTGCCAGCAGCCACCCTGAAAGCGGGGGGGCCAGGGAGACCCAGTACTTC.

This chain links TRBV7-6 with TRBJ2-6; 7 nucleotides align to TRBD1. The V gene end was trimmed by 1 base and the J gene end by 1 base; junction bases not matched to a gene: 10. Germline lookup yields CDR1 SGHVS and CDR2 FNYEAQ. There are 19 residues in the CDR3. CDR3 loop: CASSLGIQGWQSGANVLTF. The CDR3 DNA reads TGTGCCAGCAGCTTAGGGATACAGGGGTGGCAGTCTGGGGCCAACGTCCTGACTTTC.